The 16 T cell receptor beta chains below come from one sample, sequenced in a study of blood T cell repertoires in COVID-19. Clones were sequenced by immunoSEQ multiplex PCR, and TCRdb holds only the in-frame ones, with some missing. Among under 75,000 clones listed, 76% were seen once. The sequencing sample was made of peripheral blood. The receptors were sampled from a woman older than 75 with acute or convalescent COVID-19.

This sequence joins TRBV7-2 and TRBJ2-3; no clear D. Trimming removed 0 bases from V and 0 bases from J, with 7 bases in between. The germline V gene has CDR1 SGHTA and CDR2 FQGNSA. The CDR3 has 15 amino acids. For the CDR3, the DNA is TGTGCCAGCAGCTTAGCAGTGGGCAGCACAGATACGCAGTATTTT. Translating it yields CASSLAVGSTDTQYF.

This clone showed up just once. The chain carries TRBV5-6 and TRBJ2-1; D is possibly TRBD2 (5 bases). CDR1 is SGHDT and CDR2 is YYEEEE in the germline V gene. The CDR3 has 15 residues. V lost 3 bases and J lost 3, with 13 bases in between. For the CDR3, the DNA is TGTGCCAGCAGCTCCGACTACCGAGACTACAATGAGCAGTTCTTC. Residues: CASSSDYRDYNEQFF.

The V call is TRBV28, the J call TRBJ2-7; TRBD1 might be the D (5 bases). The germline CDR1 and CDR2 sequences are MDHEN and SYDVKM. Trimming stripped 5 bases from V and 7 bases from J, with 9 bases between. The CDR3 totals 11 residues. The CDR3 DNA sequence: TGTGCCAGCAGTACACGACAGGAGCAGTACTTC. Translating gives CASSTRQEQYF.

The rearrangement joins TRBV10-3 to TRBJ1-2; 7 positions match TRBD1. V trimming: 6 bases; J trimming: 3 bases; junction bases outside the gene matches: 4. From germline, CDR1 is ENHRY and CDR2 SYGVKD. The CDR3 runs to 13 residues. The CDR3 here is CAIRRGRDYGYTF. DNA for the CDR3: TGTGCCATCAGGAGGGGGCGCGACTATGGCTACACCTTC.

The chain uses TRBV19 and TRBJ2-1; tentative D call: TRBD1 (6 bases). V was trimmed by 11 bases and J by 3 bases, leaving 14 bases between them. Germline assignment: CDR1 LNHDA and CDR2 SQIVND (reference sequence). The CDR3 is 13 residues long. CDR3 sequence (DNA): TGTGCCGCCGGGACAACATTCTACAATGAGCAGTTCTTC. Protein product: CAAGTTFYNEQFF.

The chain couples TRBV6-2 or TRBV6-3 to TRBJ1-5; 10 bases align to TRBD1. CDR3 length equals 15 residues. CDR1 MNHEY and CDR2 SVGEGT come from the germline V gene. J gave up 7 bases and V 4 bases, and 7 bases lay outside the gene matches. The DNA of the CDR3 is TGTGCCAGCAGTTCCGGACAGGGGGTTAGCCAGCCCCAGCATTTT. This translates into CASSSGQGVSQPQHF.

The V call is TRBV5-1, the J call TRBJ2-1, with TRBD2 matching 11 bases. V gave up 2 bases and J gave up 4 bases; unmatched junction bases: 2. The CDR3 is 15 amino acids. Looked up from germline, CDR1 is SGHRS and CDR2 is YFSETQ. The CDR3 is CASSLTSGGYNEQFF. The CDR3 nucleotides are TGCGCCAGCAGCTTAACTAGCGGGGGTTACAATGAGCAGTTCTTC.

The chain recombines TRBV7-3 with TRBJ2-3; D unclear. CDR1 and CDR2 from the germline V gene are SGHTA and FQGTGA. This CDR3 spans 14 amino acids. V lost 4 bases and J lost 2, with 10 bases in between. CDR3 coding DNA: TGTGCCAGCAGCTCCCCGGGTATCACAGATACGCAGTATTTT. It translates to CASSSPGITDTQYF.

V usage is TRBV6-1 and J usage is TRBJ1-2; TRBD1 matches 8 bases. The CDR3 sequence is 16 residues long. Germline CDR1 and CDR2: MNHNS and SASEGT. V lost 2 bases and J lost 7; bases outside the gene matches: 12. The chain's CDR3 is CASSEFFPDRDSGYTF. As DNA, the CDR3 is TGTGCCAGCAGTGAATTTTTCCCGGACAGGGATTCTGGCTACACCTTC.

V usage is TRBV5-1 and J usage is TRBJ2-2; tentative D call: TRBD2 (5 bases). The length of the CDR3 is 18 residues. V lost 0 bases and J lost 4, with 19 bases in between. Germline CDR1 reads SGHRS; CDR2 reads YFSETQ. The DNA for the CDR3 is TGCGCCAGCAGCTTGGAACCTAGGGCGGCCCGGGGCACCGGGGAGCTGTTTTTT. It codes for CASSLEPRAARGTGELFF.

The rearrangement uses TRBV5-4 and TRBJ2-2, with 9 bases identical to TRBD2. Germline V gene lookup returns CDR1 SGHNT and CDR2 YYREEE (reference sequence). This CDR3 contains 16 residues. After removal of 0 bases from V and 4 bases from J, the junction contained 4 bases not matched to a gene. This chain's CDR3 is CASSLGGRGFTGELFF. For the CDR3, the DNA is TGTGCCAGCAGCTTGGGCGGGAGGGGGTTCACCGGGGAGCTGTTTTTT.

The chain uses TRBV4-1 and TRBJ1-6, with TRBD1 matching 9 bases. The CDR3 loop spans 19 amino acids. V trimming: 2 bases; J trimming: 4 bases; junction bases outside the gene matches: 12. CDR1 MGHRA and CDR2 YSYEKL come from the germline V gene. The CDR3 protein is CASSQHGATGTGYNSPLHF. The CDR3 DNA is TGCGCCAGCAGCCAACATGGGGCAACCGGGACAGGGTATAATTCACCCCTCCACTTT.

The rearrangement links TRBV28 to TRBJ2-2; possibly TRBD2 for D (5 bases). This CDR3 region has 14 residues. Looked up from germline, CDR1 is MDHEN and CDR2 is SYDVKM. Trimming removed 8 bases at V and 6 bases at J, with 16 bases between. The CDR3 loop reads CASQSLGLAGELFF. The CDR3 DNA is TGTGCCAGCCAGTCACTAGGTCTGGCCGGGGAGCTGTTTTTT.

The CDR3 sequence is CAWSVVLSGGTEAFF. Written as DNA, the CDR3 is TGTGCCTGGAGTGTAGTCTTGAGTGGAGGGACTGAAGCTTTCTTT. The genes are TRBV30 and TRBJ1-1; D remains ambiguous. V was cut by 0 bases and J by 5 bases, with 16 bases left in between. CDR1 and CDR2 (germline): GTSNPN, SVGIG (reference sequence). The CDR3 is made up of 15 amino acids.

This rearrangement joins TRBV5-1 to TRBJ1-3; 7 bases fit TRBD1. Germline V CDR1 and CDR2: SGHRS, YFSETQ. This CDR3 contains 14 residues. The J segment lost 3 bases and the V segment lost 4 bases, leaving 4 bases of the junction unmatched. The CDR3: CASSPGTDGNTIYF. The CDR3 DNA is TGCGCCAGCAGCCCCGGGACAGATGGAAACACCATATATTTT. Full variable domain (missing parts from reference TRBV5-1 and TRBJ1-3): KAGVTQTPRYLIKTRGQQVTLSCSPISGHRSVSWYQQTPGQGLQFLFEYFSETQRNKGNFPGRFSGRQFSNSRSEMNVSTLELGDSALYLCASSPGTDGNTIYFGEGSWLTVV.

The gene calls are TRBV24-1 and TRBJ2-3; the match to TRBD2 covers 7 bases. The CDR3 is made up of 16 amino acids. The V and J ends lost 1 base and 3 bases, in that order; junction bases with no gene match: 6. The germline CDR1 and CDR2 sequences are KGHDR and SFDVKD. The CDR3 nucleotides are TGTGCCACCAGTGATTTAACGTTCGGGGGGACAGATACGCAGTATTTT. Its protein is CATSDLTFGGTDTQYF.